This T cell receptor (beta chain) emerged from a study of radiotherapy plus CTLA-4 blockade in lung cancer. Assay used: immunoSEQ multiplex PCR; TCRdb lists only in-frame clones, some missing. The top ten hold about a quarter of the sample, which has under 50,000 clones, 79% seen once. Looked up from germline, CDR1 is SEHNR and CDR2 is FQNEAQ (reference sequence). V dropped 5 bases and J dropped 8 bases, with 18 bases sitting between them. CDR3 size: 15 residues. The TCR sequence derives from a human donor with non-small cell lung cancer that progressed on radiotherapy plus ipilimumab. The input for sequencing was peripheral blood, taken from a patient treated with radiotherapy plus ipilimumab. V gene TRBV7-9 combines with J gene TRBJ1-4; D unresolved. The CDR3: CASSPEGTPEEKLFF. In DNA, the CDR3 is TGTGCCAGCAGCCCAGAGGGTACCCCGGAGGAAAAACTGTTTTTT.